This T cell receptor (beta chain) originates from a study of beta chain features in type 1 diabetes. Study as a whole: Roughly 98 million sorted cells were examined across all samples.

Study-wide results and caveats: Over-representation of high TCR-expressing cells was a possible consequence of cDNA sequencing. Healthy donors had naive, central memory and Treg TCRB repertoires that appeared less similar than those seen among patients.

Expressed TCRB transcripts were sequenced because the entire RNA isolate underwent reverse transcription. Here immunoSEQ multiplex PCR was the method, and the copy in TCRdb shows in-frame clones only, minus some. The sample records more than 110,000 clones, less than 8.5% being singletons. The sample holds a few counts of this clone. What it binds is unknown. This CDR3 has 15 amino acids. V was clipped by 6 bases and J by 9 bases; unmatched bases: 10. Germline CDR1 SGHNT, CDR2 YYREEE (reference sequence). The source material was central memory CD4+ T cells from blood. V gene TRBV5-4 combines with J gene TRBJ2-1; 12 bases line up with TRBD2. This receptor was taken from a woman aged 30 to 39 in good health. CDR3 in DNA: TGTGCCAGCAATCCTAGCGGGAGGGCCTTCGGTGAGCAGTTCTTC. It translates to CASNPSGRAFGEQFF. The variable domain in full, completed from reference TRBV5-4 and TRBJ2-1, reads ETGVTQSPTHLIKTRGQQVTLRCSSQSGHNTVSWYQQALGQGPQFIFQYYREEENGRGNFPPRFSGLQFPNYSSELNVNALELDDSALYLCASNPSGRAFGEQFFGPGTRLTVL.